This T cell receptor (beta chain) originates from a study of response to subunit inactivated influenza vaccine. Each CDR3 protein gets one entry after TCRdb re-called the RT-PCR reads with MiXCR. The data show 500,000 to 750,000 distinct CDR3 sequences, about 14% seen once. Study results and caveats: The authors offered the suggestion that each seasonal influenza vaccination recruits few new T cells.

This clonotype has only a few counts. What it binds is not known. The J segment lost 2 bases and the V segment lost 10 bases, leaving 11 bases of the junction unmatched. The CDR3 is made up of 14 amino acids. Germline CDR1 and CDR2: ENHRY and SYGVKD. The genes are TRBV10-3 and TRBJ2-7, with TRBD1 identical over 7 bases. The sequencing used PBMCs from blood, collected 11 to 12 days after vaccination. This TCR was recovered from a man aged 45-60 years who received an inactivated influenza vaccine. CDR3 region: CATTTGDPPYEQYF. CDR3 bases: TGTGCCACTACTACAGGGGACCCCCCCTACGAGCAGTACTTC.